The TCR beta chain under discussion was sequenced for a study of neoadjuvant anti-PD-1 for oral cavity cancer. Time point specified: after neoadjuvant nivolumab, at surgical resection. Some clones are missing from TCRdb's copy, which holds only in-frame ones; the method was immunoSEQ multiplex PCR. The data contain 15,000 or so clones, approximately 74% of them seen just once; the ten biggest clones take up 2.5% to 3%. The V gene lost 1 base and the J gene lost 3 bases, with 13 bases spanning the gap. The CDR3 has 16 residues. CDR1 and CDR2 from the germline V gene are LNHDA and SQIVND (reference sequence).

The specimen comprised PBMCs, sampled after nivolumab (anti-PD-1) treatment. The sequence was obtained from a person between 40 and 80 years old with oral cavity squamous cell carcinoma. This chain links TRBV19 with TRBJ2-1, with TRBD1 as a possible D gene (5 bases). The CDR3 here is CASSIARQPYYNEQFF. The CDR3 DNA reads as TGTGCCAGTAGTATAGCGAGACAGCCATACTACAATGAGCAGTTCTTC.